Following are 31 T cell receptor beta chains from one sample sequenced in a study of blood T cell repertoires in COVID-19 (dated by TCRdb to 2020 to 2022). The library was produced with the immunoSEQ multiplex PCR assay. Not all clones reach the TCRdb copy of this immuneACCESS table, which keeps in-frame sequences only. Checked studies attribute under half of the gap to unresolved V genes and leave the rest unexplained. The sample table contains over 200,000 clones; only one count was recorded for approximately 79% of them. The biggest ten clones account for approximately 5% of the sample. The sequencing input was peripheral blood. The receptors stem from a human donor in a cohort sampled during active COVID-19.

The chain joins TRBV12-3 or TRBV12-4 to TRBJ1-5; D is unclear. Trimming took 3 bases from V and 2 from J, leaving 5 bases between them. The CDR3 extends over 13 amino acids. The CDR3 bases are TGTGCCAGCAGTTTTCATCGCAATCAGCCCCAGCATTTT. Translation: CASSFHRNQPQHF.

This chain uses TRBV18 with TRBJ2-7; tentatively, D is TRBD2 (5 bases). The CDR3 covers 12 residues. Germline V gives CDR1 KGHSH, CDR2 LQKENI. Trimming removed 3 bases from V and 5 bases from J, with 8 bases in between. The CDR3 loop reads CASSPGGHEQYF. CDR3 nucleotide sequence: TGTGCCAGCTCACCCGGCGGGCACGAGCAGTACTTC. The variable domain in full, with the rest retrieved from reference TRBV18 and TRBJ2-7, is NAGVMQNPRHLVRRRGQEARLRCSPMKGHSHVYWYRQLPEEGLKFMVYLQKENIIDESGMPKERFSAEFPKEGPSILRIQQVVRGDSAAYFCASSPGGHEQYFGPGTRLTVT.

There are many counts of this clone. CDR3 in DNA: TGTGCCAGCAGCACCGACCCCGGGACAGTAGTCCACGAGCAGTACTTC. Amino acid sequence: CASSTDPGTVVHEQYF. The chain employs TRBV27 and TRBJ2-7; 7 positions match TRBD1. This CDR3 spans 16 amino acids. The germline V gene has CDR1 MNHEY and CDR2 SMNVEV (reference sequence). V dropped 6 bases and J dropped 5; count of bases not matched to a gene: 16.

The chain employs TRBV3-1 (or the pseudogene TRBV3-2) and TRBJ1-2; 8 bases are a match to TRBD1. Germline CDR1 reads LGHDT; CDR2 reads YNNKEL (reference sequence). Trimming cost V 4 bases and J 4 bases; bases outside gene matches: 5. The CDR3 extends over 14 amino acids. The CDR3 is CASSRLQGGYGYTF. The CDR3 DNA reads as TGTGCCAGCAGCCGATTACAGGGGGGCTATGGCTACACCTTC.

The V and J genes are TRBV4-3 and TRBJ1-3; perhaps TRBD1 as D (5 bases). The V gene's germline CDR1 is LGHNA and CDR2 YSLEER. The CDR3 extends over 16 amino acids. The germline V and J ends were trimmed by 0 bases and 4 bases, with 13 bases remaining between them. CDR3 nucleotides: TGCGCCAGCAGCCAAGAGGCGCGGCAGGGAGGAAACACCATATATTTT. As protein: CASSQEARQGGNTIYF.

The rearrangement uses TRBV21-1 and TRBJ1-5; the tabulated D call, TRBD1, remains unverified against the DNA. TRBV21-1 is described as a pseudogene. The CDR3 is made up of 15 amino acids. CDR3 amino acids: CASSKWTASNQPQHF. The CDR3 region has the DNA TGTGCCAGCAGCAAATGGACAGCTAGCAATCAGCCCCAGCATTTT.

The V call is TRBV6-5, the J call TRBJ2-7; 8 nucleotides agree with TRBD1. The trim removed 6 bases at V and 1 base at J, leaving 8 bases unmatched. Germline V gene data show CDR1 as MNHEY and CDR2 as SVGAGI. The CDR3 consists of 15 residues. Here the CDR3 reads CASRTGTGISYEQYF. The CDR3 DNA follows: TGTGCCAGCAGGACCGGGACAGGTATTTCCTACGAGCAGTACTTC.

The V gene is TRBV28, the J gene TRBJ1-2; perhaps TRBD1 as D (5 bases). The V and J ends lost 3 bases and 0 bases respectively, with 17 bases between them. Germline V gives CDR1 MDHEN, CDR2 SYDVKM. The CDR3 is 17 amino acids. Written as DNA, the CDR3 is TGTGCCAGCAGTTTTTCCCTAAGCGGGGGGTCTAACTATGGCTACACCTTC. This gives the protein CASSFSLSGGSNYGYTF.

The chain joins TRBV4-1 to TRBJ1-6; the match to TRBD1 covers 8 bases. This CDR3 is 17 amino acids long. CDR1 and CDR2 from the germline V gene are MGHRA and YSYEKL. V lost 3 bases and J lost 7; bases outside the gene matches: 11. The CDR3 DNA reads TGCGCCAGCAGCCAGAGGAGTTCCGGGACAGGCAATTCACCCCTCCACTTT. The encoded protein is CASSQRSSGTGNSPLHF.

The CDR3 sequence: CASSLLAGGTDTQYF. CDR3 sequence (DNA): TGCGCCAGCAGCTTGCTAGCGGGAGGCACAGATACGCAGTATTTT. The rearrangement links TRBV5-1 to TRBJ2-3; 10 nucleotides align to TRBD2. The CDR3 length is 15 residues. Trimming at V came to 1 base and at J to 1 base, leaving 0 bases not matched to a gene. Germline values: CDR1 SGHRS, CDR2 YFSETQ.

This clone has more than one count but fewer than ten. Germline is not matched at one junction end, which may reflect a read error. The rearrangement joins TRBV4-2 to TRBJ1-1, with 7 bases matching TRBD1. CDR1 and CDR2 (germline): LGHNA, YNFKEQ. The CDR3 spans 16 residues. The CDR3 here is CASSQLPGTVNTEAFF. CDR3 bases: TGTGCCAGCAGCCAACTTCCCGGGACAGTGAATACTGAAGCTTTCTTT.

The chain employs TRBV7-9 and TRBJ2-2; 7 nucleotides line up with TRBD2. This CDR3 is built from 17 residues. CDR1 is SEHNR and CDR2 is FQNEAQ in the germline V gene (reference sequence). The junction had 13 bases not matched to a gene; V was cut back by 2 bases and J by 7 bases. CDR3 sequence (DNA): TGTGCCAGCAGCTTACGGGATGGCGGGAGAGGGGACGGGGAGCTGTTTTTT. Amino acids: CASSLRDGGRGDGELFF. The variable domain in full, with the rest retrieved from reference TRBV7-9 and TRBJ2-2, is DTGVSQNPRHKITKRGQNVTFRCDPISEHNRLYWYRQTLGQGPEFLTYFQNEAQLEKSRLLSDRFSAERPKGSFSTLEIQRTEQGDSAMYLCASSLRDGGRGDGELFFGEGSRLTVL.

The rearrangement links TRBV18 to TRBJ2-7; 9 bases are a match to TRBD1. Germline V gene data show CDR1 as KGHSH and CDR2 as LQKENI. Trimming cost V 3 bases and J 4 bases; bases outside gene matches: 7. The CDR3 sequence is 15 residues long. CDR3 residues: CASSPPGQGLYEQYF. The CDR3 DNA is TGTGCCAGCTCACCGCCGGGACAGGGACTGTACGAGCAGTACTTC.

The rearrangement joins TRBV11-2 to TRBJ1-3, with TRBD1 matching over 7 bases. In germline, CDR1 is SGHAT, CDR2 FQNNGV. The CDR3 has 16 amino acids. V lost 7 bases to trimming and J lost 3 bases; unmatched junction nucleotides: 12. CDR3 residues: CASIPGGGGNGNTIYF. CDR3 DNA sequence: TGTGCCAGCATCCCCGGAGGAGGGGGCAATGGAAACACCATATATTTT.

The chain carries TRBV7-3 and TRBJ2-7; 10 bases fit TRBD2. This CDR3 has 14 residues. Germline loops: CDR1 SGHTA, CDR2 FQGTGA. Unmatched junction bases numbered 6, after V lost 5 bases and J lost 5 bases. This CDR3 reads CASSPSGTSDEQYF. The CDR3, as DNA: TGTGCCAGCAGCCCCTCCGGGACTAGCGACGAGCAGTACTTC.

This chain joins TRBV18 and TRBJ2-7; D gene ambiguous. This CDR3 contains 15 residues. Per the germline V gene, CDR1 is KGHSH and CDR2 is LQKENI. The V end was cut by 6 bases, the J end by 0 bases, with 15 bases between. CDR3 in DNA: TGTGCCAGCTCCCTCGAATCAATTAGCTCCTACGAGCAGTACTTC. It yields the protein CASSLESISSYEQYF.

This chain connects TRBV3-1 (or the pseudogene TRBV3-2) to TRBJ2-6; 9 positions agree with TRBD1. The CDR3 totals 17 residues. Germline values: CDR1 LGHDT, CDR2 YNNKEL (reference sequence). V was clipped by 6 bases and J by 0 bases; unmatched bases: 6. The CDR3 nucleotides read TGTGCCAGCAGTAGGACAGGGGCCCTCTCTGGGGCCAACGTCCTGACTTTC. Translation: CASSRTGALSGANVLTF.

By its share, this clone is medium-sized. The chain combines TRBV19 with TRBJ2-1, with D tentatively TRBD2 (5 bases). CDR3 length equals 14 residues. CDR1 LNHDA and CDR2 SQIVND come from the germline V gene (reference sequence). V shed 0 bases and J shed 4 bases, with 7 bases lying between them. Here the CDR3 reads CASSIEAEYNEQFF. CDR3 nucleotides: TGTGCCAGTAGTATAGAAGCGGAGTACAATGAGCAGTTCTTC.

For the CDR3, the DNA is TGTGCCAGCAGCCCAGGCCGGGACAGGGGCTCCTACGAGCAGTACTTC. Its protein product is CASSPGRDRGSYEQYF. This rearrangement joins TRBV7-2 to TRBJ2-7; 10 bases align to TRBD1. The germline CDR1 and CDR2 sequences are SGHTA and FQGNSA. The CDR3 is 16 residues long. J gave up 0 bases and V 5 bases, and 7 bases lay outside the gene matches.

The chain uses TRBV7-2 and TRBJ2-7; 9 bases are a match to TRBD2. Germline trimming cut 5 bases from V and 1 base from J; bases unmatched to any gene: 6. The CDR3 loop spans 15 amino acids. From germline, CDR1 is SGHTA and CDR2 FQGNSA. The CDR3 protein is CASSLGLAPSYEQYF. The DNA of the CDR3 is TGTGCCAGCAGCCTCGGACTAGCGCCTTCCTACGAGCAGTACTTC.

This chain uses TRBV7-2 with TRBJ2-1; perhaps TRBD1 as D (5 bases). The CDR3 covers 13 residues. The V gene's germline CDR1 is SGHTA and CDR2 FQGNSA. With 6 bases removed from V and 4 bases from J, the gap between germline ends came to 10 bases. The CDR3 protein is CASSYRQYNEQFF. The CDR3, as DNA: TGTGCCAGCAGTTACCGACAGTACAATGAGCAGTTCTTC.

This clone was seen a single time. The chain recombines TRBV5-6 with TRBJ1-1; D perhaps matches TRBD1 (5 bases). The V end lost 0 bases, the J end lost 7 bases, and 10 bases lay between the germline ends. From germline, CDR1 is SGHDT and CDR2 YYEEEE. This CDR3 comprises 13 residues. CDR3 protein: CASSLGQLLEAFF. CDR3 sequence (DNA): TGTGCCAGCAGCTTGGGACAGTTACTTGAAGCTTTCTTT.

The chain joins TRBV7-3 to TRBJ2-2; no reliable D call. Germline CDR1 SGHTA, CDR2 FQGTGA. There are 14 residues in the CDR3. Trimming pared 5 bases from V and 3 bases from J, leaving 10 bases between. The CDR3 here is CASSTARDTGELFF. CDR3 bases: TGTGCCAGCAGCACCGCCCGGGACACCGGGGAGCTGTTTTTT.

The chain carries TRBV7-2 and TRBJ2-7; tentatively, D is TRBD2 (6 bases). The CDR3 covers 12 residues. V was cut by 3 bases and J by 6 bases, with 9 bases left in between. From germline, CDR1 is SGHTA and CDR2 FQGNSA. DNA of the CDR3: TGTGCCAGCAGCTTTGACGGGAGCGAGCAGTACTTC. This sequence encodes CASSFDGSEQYF.

This clone was picked up one time. The J gene is TRBJ1-2, the V gene TRBV19, with 9 bases identical to TRBD1. The CDR3 is 15 amino acids. Per germline, CDR1 LNHDA and CDR2 SQIVND (reference sequence). The V gene end was trimmed by 3 bases and the J gene end by 4 bases; junction bases not matched to a gene: 6. The CDR3 here is CASSILDRGSYGYTF. The DNA of the CDR3 is TGTGCCAGTAGTATCCTGGACAGGGGTAGCTATGGCTACACCTTC.

This clone was seen once. This chain connects TRBV7-3 to TRBJ2-6, with D perhaps TRBD2 (5 bases). Trimming removed 1 base at V and 1 base at J, with 14 bases between. The CDR3 is 18 amino acids. Germline-derived CDR1 and CDR2 are SGHTA and FQGTGA. The CDR3 loop is CASSLRGLPSSGANVLTF. The CDR3 DNA reads TGTGCCAGCAGCTTAAGAGGGTTACCCTCTTCTGGGGCCAACGTCCTGACTTTC.

This chain links TRBV25-1 with TRBJ2-7; 14 nucleotides line up with TRBD2. The ends lost 4 bases at V and 0 bases at J; junction bases unmatched: 8. The CDR3 length is 18 residues. Germline V gene sequence: CDR1 MGHDK, CDR2 SYGVNS. The CDR3 DNA reads TGTGCCAGCAGTGGAACCGGGACTAGCGGGAGTTTCTCCTACGAGCAGTACTTC. Residues: CASSGTGTSGSFSYEQYF.

The chain links TRBV7-9 to TRBJ1-2, with 7 bases fitting TRBD1. Germline V lookup: CDR1 SEHNR, CDR2 FQNEAQ (reference sequence). Trimming took 5 bases from V and 0 from J; bases not matched to a gene: 6. The CDR3 consists of 15 residues. In nucleotides, the CDR3 is TGTGCCAGCAGCCCGCAGACAGGGCCTAACTATGGCTACACCTTC. Translated, it gives CASSPQTGPNYGYTF.

The rearrangement links TRBV18 to TRBJ2-2, with a tentative D call TRBD1 (6 bases). With 3 bases removed from V and 2 bases from J, the gap between germline ends came to 10 bases. Per the germline V gene, CDR1 is KGHSH and CDR2 is LQKENI. There are 15 residues in the CDR3. CDR3 sequence (DNA): TGTGCCAGCTCACCTTCACAGGGAAACACCGGGGAGCTGTTTTTT. Translation gives CASSPSQGNTGELFF.

The CDR3 coding sequence is TGTGCCAGCAGCGTTGGCTTAACACCCTACGAGCAGTACTTC. Translated, it gives CASSVGLTPYEQYF. This rearrangement joins TRBV5-4 to TRBJ2-7; D uncertain. Germline CDR1 is SGHNT and CDR2 is YYREEE (reference sequence). V shed 4 bases and J shed 2 bases, with 13 bases lying between them. There are 14 residues in the CDR3.

The V gene is TRBV6-5, the J gene TRBJ2-7, with D maybe TRBD2 (5 bases). This CDR3 contains 13 residues. Looked up from germline, CDR1 is MNHEY and CDR2 is SVGAGI. The V end lost 0 bases, the J end lost 6 bases, and 9 bases lay between the germline ends. CDR3 nucleotides: TGTGCCAGCAGTTACTCGATGAGGGCCGAGCAGTACTTC. This sequence encodes CASSYSMRAEQYF.